These 15 T cell receptor beta chains were all obtained from the same sample, sequenced in a study of T cell responses to AZD1222 COVID-19 vaccine. Sequencing was performed with immunoSEQ multiplex PCR; in TCRdb, only in-frame clones are kept and a portion is missing. The sample yields 110,000 or so clones, roughly 91% seen once. The source was peripheral blood, collected 28 days after the second AZD1222 dose. Every receptor here comes from an adult who received the AZD1222 COVID-19 vaccine.

This rearrangement joins TRBV19 to TRBJ2-5, with D uncertain. This CDR3 has 14 residues. CDR1 and CDR2 from the germline V gene are LNHDA and SQIVND (reference sequence). Trimming removed 1 base from V and 1 base from J, with 7 bases in between. The CDR3 coding sequence is TGTGCCAGTAGTATAGGTCACAGCCAAGAGACCCAGTACTTC. This translates into CASSIGHSQETQYF.

This sequence joins TRBV5-6 and TRBJ2-1; TRBD2 is a possible D gene (5 bases). The germline V and J ends were trimmed by 1 base and 3 bases, with 8 bases remaining between them. This CDR3 is 14 amino acids long. Germline CDR1 is SGHDT and CDR2 is YYEEEE. CDR3 nucleotides: TGTGCCAGCAGCTTGAGCGGTGTCTACAATGAGCAGTTCTTC. Its translation: CASSLSGVYNEQFF.

V and J are TRBV27 and TRBJ1-2; 7 bases fit TRBD1. J gave up 7 bases and V 5 bases, and 7 bases lay outside the gene matches. The V gene's germline CDR1 is MNHEY and CDR2 SMNVEV (reference sequence). CDR3 length: 13 amino acids. CDR3: CASSEDRVRGYTF. The CDR3 nucleotides are TGTGCCAGCAGTGAAGACAGGGTACGTGGCTACACCTTC.

This clone was counted only a few times. This CDR3 is also generated by other DNA sequences in the sample. The chain has TRBV3-1 (or the pseudogene TRBV3-2) and TRBJ2-7; TRBD1 or TRBD2 may be the D gene (5 bases each). Trimming took off 2 bases at V and 2 bases at J, with 10 bases between the two ends. The germline CDR1 and CDR2 sequences are LGHDT and YNNKEL (reference sequence). The CDR3 sequence is 14 residues long. In nucleotides, the CDR3 is TGTGCCAGCAGCCAATTTCTGGGGGCCTACGAGCAGTACTTC. Translated, it gives CASSQFLGAYEQYF.

The V and J genes are TRBV20-1 and TRBJ2-1; unclear D gene. Germline CDR1 is DFQATT and CDR2 is SNEGSKA (reference sequence). There are 11 residues in the CDR3. The germline V and J ends were trimmed by 5 bases and 5 bases, with 7 bases remaining between them. This CDR3 is CSAVPHNEQFF. In DNA, the CDR3 is TGCAGTGCTGTCCCCCACAATGAGCAGTTCTTC.

A few counts support this clone. The rearrangement uses TRBV11-3 and TRBJ2-7, with D possibly TRBD2 on 5 matching bases. This CDR3 spans 13 amino acids. The V gene lost 6 bases and the J gene lost 1 base, with 10 bases spanning the gap. Germline CDR1 SGHNT, CDR2 YENEEA. The CDR3 here is CASRLGPSYEQYF. CDR3 DNA: TGTGCCAGCAGACTAGGACCTTCCTACGAGCAGTACTTC. Full variable domain (outside the CDR3, taken from reference TRBV11-3 and TRBJ2-7): EAGVVQSPRYKIIEKKQPVAFWCNPISGHNTLYWYLQNLGQGPELLIRYENEEAVDDSQLPKDRFSAERLKGVDSTLKIQPAELGDSAVYLCASRLGPSYEQYFGPGTRLTVT.

The count of this clone is one. V gene TRBV2 combines with J gene TRBJ2-1, with TRBD2 identical over 7 bases. This CDR3 has 15 amino acids. Germline-derived CDR1 and CDR2 are SNHLY and FYNNEI. V shed 5 bases and J 3 bases; nucleotides not matched to a gene: 7. The CDR3 DNA follows: TGTGCCAGCAGTAGGGATGGCGGGGGCTACAATGAGCAGTTCTTC. Translated: CASSRDGGGYNEQFF.

V and J are TRBV29-1 and TRBJ1-1; 9 nucleotides match TRBD1. Trimming cost V 7 bases and J 4 bases; bases outside gene matches: 7. The CDR3 sequence is 13 residues long. Germline CDR1 SQVTM, CDR2 ANQGSEA. This CDR3 is CSAGGQGSTEAFF. The CDR3 nucleotides are TGCAGCGCCGGGGGACAGGGTAGCACTGAAGCTTTCTTT.

The chain joins TRBV28 to TRBJ2-1; the D gene is possibly TRBD1 (6 bases). CDR3 size: 15 residues. The V gene's germline CDR1 is MDHEN and CDR2 SYDVKM. The V end was cut by 1 base, the J end by 8 bases, with 15 bases between. CDR3 coding DNA: TGTGCCAGCAGTTTATCTACAGGGTCCTGGGATGAGCAGTTCTTC. It yields the protein CASSLSTGSWDEQFF.

V gene TRBV6-2 or TRBV6-3 combines with J gene TRBJ2-7, with 11 bases fitting TRBD1. Germline loops: CDR1 MNHEY, CDR2 SVGEGT. This CDR3 comprises 15 residues. J was trimmed by 5 bases and V by 1 base; bases with no gene match: 4. CDR3 region: CASSYWGQGVHEQYF. For the CDR3, the DNA is TGTGCCAGCAGTTACTGGGGACAGGGGGTCCACGAGCAGTACTTC.

This clone was detected only a few times. The genes are TRBV6-1 and TRBJ1-2; TRBD1 is a possible D gene (5 bases). V was clipped by 2 bases and J by 3 bases, with 19 bases between them. CDR3 length equals 17 residues. Germline V gene lookup returns CDR1 MNHNS and CDR2 SASEGT. Written as DNA, the CDR3 is TGTGCCAGCAGTGAAAGCTCAGGGCCCCCGGCGCACTATGGCTACACCTTC. It specifies CASSESSGPPAHYGYTF.

The V and J genes are TRBV2 and TRBJ2-7; perhaps TRBD2 as D (5 bases). The CDR3 extends over 13 amino acids. The V end was cut by 7 bases, the J end by 1 base, with 11 bases between. Germline V CDR1 and CDR2: SNHLY, FYNNEI. The CDR3 is CASTRTPSYEQYF. In DNA form, the CDR3 reads TGTGCCAGCACTCGGACTCCTTCCTACGAGCAGTACTTC. The full variable domain, rest sourced from reference TRBV2 and TRBJ2-7, is EPEVTQTPSHQVTQMGQEVILRCVPISNHLYFYWYRQILGQKVEFLVSFYNNEISEKSEIFDDQFSVERPDGSNFTLKIRSTKLEDSAMYFCASTRTPSYEQYFGPGTRLTVT.

This clone was observed a few times. This chain links TRBV7-3 with TRBJ2-7; TRBD1 aligns across 8 bases. The CDR3 consists of 15 residues. V dropped 4 bases and J dropped 0; count of bases not matched to a gene: 5. Germline-derived CDR1 and CDR2 are SGHTA and FQGTGA. This CDR3 reads CASSSPGTGSYEQYF. CDR3 sequence (DNA): TGTGCCAGCAGCTCTCCCGGGACAGGCTCCTACGAGCAGTACTTC. Combining the CDR3 with reference TRBV7-3 and TRBJ2-7 gives the whole variable domain GAGVSQTPSNKVTEKGKYVELRCDPISGHTALYWYRQSLGQGPEFLIYFQGTGAADDSGLPNDRFFAVRPEGSVSTLKIQRTERGDSAVYLCASSSPGTGSYEQYFGPGTRLTVT.

This clone is deemed medium-sized. Written as DNA, the CDR3 is TGTGCCAGCAGTGAAGAGGAGGGCACAGGGTACAATGAGCAGTTCTTC. Translating it yields CASSEEEGTGYNEQFF. The gene calls are TRBV6-1 and TRBJ2-1, with D perhaps given as TRBD1 or TRBD2 (6 bases each). The CDR3 totals 16 residues. Looked up from germline, CDR1 is MNHNS and CDR2 is SASEGT. V lost 1 base and J lost 4, with 14 bases in between.

V and J are TRBV18 and TRBJ1-1, with D perhaps matching TRBD1 (6 bases). V lost 0 bases, J lost 5 bases, and 13 bases lay in between. The CDR3 is 15 residues long. Germline V CDR1 and CDR2: KGHSH, LQKENI. The CDR3 DNA follows: TGTGCCAGCTCACCACCGAGGGGGGCTGGGACTGAAGCTTTCTTT. This sequence encodes CASSPPRGAGTEAFF. The full variable domain, its missing parts supplied by reference TRBV18 and TRBJ1-1, is NAGVMQNPRHLVRRRGQEARLRCSPMKGHSHVYWYRQLPEEGLKFMVYLQKENIIDESGMPKERFSAEFPKEGPSILRIQQVVRGDSAAYFCASSPPRGAGTEAFFGQGTRLTVV.